The clone carrying this TCR beta chain was seen a few times. Its antigen is unknown. Germline CDR1 and CDR2: DFQATT and SNEGSKA (reference sequence). This CDR3 contains 16 residues. Trimming took off 0 bases at V and 2 bases at J, with 15 bases between the two ends. From blood, roughly 220-550 ng of genomic DNA served as TRB template. TRB rearrangements were amplified by multiplex PCR with BIOMED2 TRB-A/B primers. A single record per CDR3 protein comes from TCRdb applying MiXCR to the multiplex PCR reads. The data contain approximately 11,000 distinct CDR3 sequences, about 33% of them seen just once; the ten biggest clones take up over 11%. The data derive from a study of T and B cells in COVID-19 patients. Background on the study: COVID-19 patients gave peripheral blood either during active infection or after recovery. The recovered patients had mostly mild to moderate COVID-19 with outpatient management. Regarding the study as a whole: Highly clonal in active COVID-19, TRB repertoires exceeded healthy-donor diversity and richness at recovery.

The TCR comes from a human donor with active COVID-19. Input material: blood. The chain combines TRBV20-1 with TRBJ2-3; D may be TRBD1 or TRBD2 (5 bases each). The CDR3 here is CSARDLAGSHTDTQYF. The CDR3 DNA is TGCAGTGCTAGAGATTTGGCAGGGAGTCACACAGATACGCAGTATTTT.